This TCR beta chain was found in a study of cytomegalovirus exposure and HLA in healthy donors. Vbeta (60) and Jbeta (13) primers were used in the PCR. TCRdb's copy holds only in-frame clones and misses some; the assay was immunoSEQ multiplex PCR. The sample shows about 130,000 clones, approximately 80% of them seen only once. The CDR3 runs to 17 residues. V gave up 0 bases and J gave up 2 bases, with 15 bases separating them. CDR1 and CDR2 (germline): SGHAT, FQNNGV. This sequence joins TRBV11-2 and TRBJ2-3, with D perhaps matching TRBD2 (6 bases). The sequence derives from a boy aged 2 to 9 in good health and CMV-seronegative. The specimen was PBMCs. CDR3 coding DNA: TGTGCCAGCAGCTTAGATCGGGGGTCAGCTTACACAGATACGCAGTATTTT. Amino acids: CASSLDRGSAYTDTQYF. The full variable domain, with the rest looked up from reference TRBV11-2 and TRBJ2-3, is EAGVAQSPRYKIIEKRQSVAFWCNPISGHATLYWYQQILGQGPKLLIQFQNNGVVDDSQLPKDRFSAERLKGVDSTLKIQPAKLEDSAVYLCASSLDRGSAYTDTQYFGPGTRLTVL.